This TCR beta chain was captured in a study of blood T cells in healthy people across ages. Donors were systemically healthy Caucasian individuals from Russia aged about 6 to 95 years. Together with a sample-barcoded 5' primer, a J-beta primer mix was included in a second PCR lasting roughly 6 to 12 cycles. Each CDR3 protein gets one entry after TCRdb re-called the 5' RACE reads with MiXCR. The data hold 1,100,000 or so distinct CDR3 sequences, with under 55% observed a single time. The V end was cut by 5 bases, the J end by 5 bases, with 12 bases between. Looked up from germline, CDR1 is LGHNT and CDR2 is FRNRAP. This CDR3 has 13 residues.

Sequenced input: blood. This TCR was recovered from an older woman in good health. J is TRBJ2-5 and V is TRBV12-5; D may be TRBD1 (6 bases). CDR3 region: CASGRGGVETQYF. The CDR3 DNA sequence: TGTGCTAGTGGTCGTGGGGGCGTGGAGACCCAGTACTTC. Full variable domain (remainder filled in from reference TRBV12-5 and TRBJ2-5): DARVTQTPRHKVTEMGQEVTMRCQPILGHNTVFWYRQTMMQGLELLAYFRNRAPLDDSGMPKDRFSAEMPDATLATLKIQPSEPRDSAVYFCASGRGGVETQYFGPGTRLLVL.